Following are 3 T cell receptor beta chains from one sample sequenced in a study of identical twins. TCRdb analysed the 5' RACE reads with MiXCR anew, one entry per CDR3 protein. The table lists 1,800,000 or so distinct CDR3 sequences, 25% to 35% of them singletons. What was sequenced was cord blood. The receptor set was obtained from a newborn girl in good health.

This clonotype came up a few times. The gene calls are TRBV7-9 and TRBJ2-5, with TRBD1 matching 9 bases. The germline V gene encodes CDR1 SEHNR and CDR2 FQNEAQ (reference sequence). The junction had 10 bases not matched to a gene; V was cut back by 2 bases and J by 3 bases. This CDR3 has 17 residues. The CDR3 nucleotides read TGTGCCAGCAGCTTAAATCTCCTCCGGGACAGGGAAGAGACCCAGTACTTC. Protein sequence: CASSLNLLRDREETQYF.

This clonotype has just a few counts. The CDR3 bases are TGCGCCAGCAGCTGGGGACAGGGGGCTAGAGTCTATGGCTACACCTTC. This codes for CASSWGQGARVYGYTF. J is TRBJ1-2 and V is TRBV5-1; 12 bases fit TRBD1. The trim removed 3 bases at V and 4 bases at J, leaving 7 bases unmatched. The CDR3 extends over 16 amino acids. Germline V gene sequence: CDR1 SGHRS, CDR2 YFSETQ.

There are many counts of this clonotype. V usage is TRBV4-2 and J usage is TRBJ2-5; D gene uncertain. In germline, CDR1 is LGHNA, CDR2 YNFKEQ. This CDR3 is built from 13 residues. Between the trimmed V and J ends, which lost 4 bases and 2 bases, there was a span of 8 bases. The CDR3 coding sequence is TGTGCCAGCAGCCCACACTATCAAGAGACCCAGTACTTC. Its protein product is CASSPHYQETQYF.